This T cell receptor beta chain was documented in a study of control samples from healthy donors and cancer patients. Trimming removed 7 bases from V and 1 base from J, with 23 bases in between. Germline V lookup: CDR1 SGHVS, CDR2 FQNEAQ. The length of the CDR3 is 17 residues. Sequencing was performed with immunoSEQ multiplex PCR; in TCRdb, only in-frame clones are kept and a portion is missing. Here the sample spans around 150,000 clones, roughly 89% being singletons. The J gene is TRBJ2-7, the V gene TRBV7-8; D remains unclear. The sequenced material came from blood. This clonotype originated in a man between 25 and 39 years old in good health. CDR3 nucleotides: TGTGCCAGCACCGGAACCGGACCAGCGCTTTTTTCCTACGAGCAGTACTTC. Its protein is CASTGTGPALFSYEQYF.